The rows below give T cell receptor beta chains drawn from one sample of a study of T-cell memory formation after mild COVID-19. TCRdb re-analysed the 5' RACE reads in MiXCR, keeping a single row per CDR3 protein. The sample records approximately 350,000 distinct CDR3 sequences, 28% being singletons. Sample: PBMCs or a T cell subset sorted from them (not recorded which). All receptors come from an adult woman who had mild COVID-19 (a few samples of this study predate the infection). Cell type and time point are not known. Each CDR3 is given with its conserved first and last residue. The D gene is left open where the match is weak. Size is stated for part of the rows, as once, few or many counts, or as a class when the clone is expanded.

clone_size	v_call	d_call	j_call	cdr3_nt	cdr3_aa
many	TRBV5-1	TRBD1	TRBJ2-7	TGCGCCAGCAGCTCCGGGACAGCCTCCTACGAGCAGTACTTC	CASSSGTASYEQYF
few	TRBV5-1	-	TRBJ2-5	TGCGCCAGCAGCTTGTCGCCGGGACCCGAAGAGACCCAGTACTTC	CASSLSPGPEETQYF
-	TRBV11-2	-	TRBJ1-3	TGTGCCAGCAGCCCTTCCTTAGGCTCTGGAAACACCATATATTTT	CASSPSLGSGNTIYF
few	TRBV29-1	-	TRBJ2-2	TGCAGCGTTGGGGGCTACACCGGGGAGCTGTTTTTT	CSVGGYTGELFF
-	TRBV9	-	TRBJ1-6	TGTGCCAGCAGTCAACCCGGGACGGCCATCGGTCCCCTCCACTTT	CASSQPGTAIGPLHF
few	TRBV5-1	-	TRBJ2-1	TGCGCCAGCACTAATGCCGGTGAGGGTGAGCAGTTCTTC	CASTNAGEGEQFF
-	TRBV10-3	TRBD1	TRBJ2-3	TGTGCCATCAGTCGGACAGGCGTGGGCACAGATACGCAGTATTTT	CAISRTGVGTDTQYF
few	TRBV12-3/TRBV12-4	TRBD2	TRBJ2-7	TGTGCCAGCAGTCCGAGCGGGGCGGGGGACGAGCAGTACTTC	CASSPSGAGDEQYF
few	TRBV7-2	TRBD2	TRBJ2-5	TGTGCCAGAAGCTTAGGTCCGGGACTAGCGGTCCAAGAGACCCAGTACTTC	CARSLGPGLAVQETQYF
-	TRBV4-3	-	TRBJ2-1	TGCGCCAGCAGCCTTAGCGGACCCTCCTACAATGAGCAGTTCTTC	CASSLSGPSYNEQFF
-	TRBV19	-	TRBJ1-4	TGTGCCAGTAGCGTTGCACGGACAACTAATGAAAAACTGTTTTTT	CASSVARTTNEKLFF
few	TRBV15	TRBD2	TRBJ2-3	TGTGCCACCAGCAGAGATTCCCAACTAGCGGGAGCCGATACGCAGTATTTT	CATSRDSQLAGADTQYF